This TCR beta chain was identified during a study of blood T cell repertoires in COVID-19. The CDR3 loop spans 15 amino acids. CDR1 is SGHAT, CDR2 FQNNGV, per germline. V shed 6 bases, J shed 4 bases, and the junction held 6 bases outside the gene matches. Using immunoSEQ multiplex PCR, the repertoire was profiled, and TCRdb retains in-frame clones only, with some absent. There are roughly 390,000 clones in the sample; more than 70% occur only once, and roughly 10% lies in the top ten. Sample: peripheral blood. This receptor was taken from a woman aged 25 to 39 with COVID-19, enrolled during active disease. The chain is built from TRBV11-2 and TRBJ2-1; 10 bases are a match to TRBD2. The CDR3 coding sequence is TGTGCCAGCAGACACACTAGCGGGATATACAATGAGCAGTTCTTC. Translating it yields CASRHTSGIYNEQFF. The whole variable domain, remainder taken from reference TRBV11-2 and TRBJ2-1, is EAGVAQSPRYKIIEKRQSVAFWCNPISGHATLYWYQQILGQGPKLLIQFQNNGVVDDSQLPKDRFSAERLKGVDSTLKIQPAKLEDSAVYLCASRHTSGIYNEQFFGPGTRLTVL.